These 24 T cell receptor beta chains were all obtained from the same sample, sequenced in a study of cytomegalovirus exposure and HLA in healthy donors. TCRdb's copy holds only in-frame clones and misses some; the assay was immunoSEQ multiplex PCR. The sample carries 150,000 to 250,000 clones, about three quarters recorded once. The sequenced sample was PBMCs. The receptors come from a woman aged 25 to 45 in good health and CMV-seronegative.

The rearrangement links TRBV6-5 to TRBJ1-1; D unresolved. The germline V gene encodes CDR1 MNHEY and CDR2 SVGAGI. V was cut by 8 bases and J by 1 base, with 11 bases left in between. The CDR3 length is 13 residues. Here the CDR3 DNA reads TGTGCCAGCCTTCGGTCTTCGAACACTGAAGCTTTCTTT. It codes for CASLRSSNTEAFF.

This chain joins TRBV5-6 and TRBJ2-3; 11 positions match TRBD2. CDR3 length: 16 amino acids. The germline V gene has CDR1 SGHDT and CDR2 YYEEEE. Trimming at V came to 0 bases and at J to 3 bases, leaving 3 bases not matched to a gene. The CDR3 spells CASSLGLAGRTDTQYF. CDR3 bases: TGTGCCAGCAGCTTGGGACTAGCGGGACGGACAGATACGCAGTATTTT.

The chain links TRBV5-1 to TRBJ1-6; 9 bases are shared with TRBD1. CDR3 size: 15 residues. Germline CDR1 reads SGHRS; CDR2 reads YFSETQ. The J segment lost 7 bases and the V segment lost 0 bases, leaving 2 bases of the junction unmatched. DNA of the CDR3: TGCGCCAGCAGCTTGGGTGGGACAGGGAATTCACCCCTCCACTTT. This gives the protein CASSLGGTGNSPLHF.

V gene TRBV27 combines with J gene TRBJ2-1; 7 positions agree with TRBD2. Losses at the gene ends were 7 bases for V and 0 bases for J; bases not matched to a gene: 9. Germline CDR1 is MNHEY and CDR2 is SMNVEV (reference sequence). The CDR3 length is 16 residues. The CDR3 DNA follows: TGTGCCAGCAACCTCGGGGGGACGAGCTCCTACAATGAGCAGTTCTTC. Translating gives CASNLGGTSSYNEQFF.

This clone was picked up one time. The chain employs TRBV19 and TRBJ2-2; tentative D call: TRBD1 (10 bases). The V gene lost 8 bases and the J gene lost 4 bases, with 20 bases spanning the gap. The CDR3 has 16 residues. Germline CDR1 is LNHDA and CDR2 is SQIVND (reference sequence). The CDR3 region is CASRPSGTGATGELFF. CDR3 nucleotides: TGTGCCAGTCGCCCTAGCGGGACAGGGGCCACCGGGGAGCTGTTTTTT.

This chain links TRBV9 with TRBJ1-6, with 10 bases aligning to TRBD1. Germline lookup yields CDR1 SGDLS and CDR2 YYNGEE. Trimming at V came to 2 bases and at J to 7 bases, leaving 6 bases not matched to a gene. The CDR3 length is 16 residues. CDR3 loop: CASSVLPGQGNSPLHF. The CDR3 DNA is TGTGCCAGCAGCGTTTTACCGGGACAGGGGAATTCACCCCTCCACTTT.

This CDR3 reads CAWRTDRWNTEAFF. The CDR3 coding sequence is TGTGCCTGGAGGACAGATCGTTGGAACACTGAAGCTTTCTTT. The chain carries TRBV30 and TRBJ1-1, with D tentatively TRBD1 (5 bases). Germline CDR1 and CDR2: GTSNPN and SVGIG (reference sequence). Trimming cost V 3 bases and J 1 base, with 12 bases left between them. There are 14 residues in the CDR3. The full variable domain, rest sourced from reference TRBV30 and TRBJ1-1, is SQTIHQWPATLVQPVGSPLSLECTVEGTSNPNLYWYRQAAGRGLQLLFYSVGIGQISSEVPQNLSASRPQDRQFILSSKKLLLSDSGFYLCAWRTDRWNTEAFFGQGTRLTVV.

The chain joins TRBV7-9 to TRBJ1-1; D might be TRBD1 (6 bases). The germline V gene encodes CDR1 SEHNR and CDR2 FQNEAQ (reference sequence). Trimming removed 6 bases at V and 1 base at J, with 9 bases between. The CDR3 runs to 13 residues. The CDR3 region has the DNA TGTGCCAGCAGTCGGGACACGAACACTGAAGCTTTCTTT. Protein: CASSRDTNTEAFF.

The rearrangement joins TRBV29-1 to TRBJ1-3; D gene ambiguous. The CDR3 spans 14 residues. Trimming stripped 3 bases from V and 0 bases from J, with 9 bases between. CDR1 is SQVTM, CDR2 ANQGSEA, per germline. In nucleotides, the CDR3 is TGCAGCGTTGACGGAGGAGCCTCTGGAAACACCATATATTTT. It yields the protein CSVDGGASGNTIYF.

J is TRBJ2-5 and V is TRBV28, with 9 bases fitting TRBD1. In germline, CDR1 is MDHEN, CDR2 SYDVKM. The CDR3 length is 15 residues. Trimming cost V 8 bases and J 5 bases; bases outside gene matches: 12. The CDR3 DNA sequence: TGTGCCAGCTCAGGGGGCCGACAGGGGGACGAGACCCAGTACTTC. It encodes CASSGGRQGDETQYF.

This chain links TRBV4-2 with TRBJ1-5; weak D call: TRBD1 (6 bases). Trimming took off 1 base at V and 2 bases at J, with 18 bases between the two ends. Germline lookup yields CDR1 LGHNA and CDR2 YNFKEQ. The CDR3 is 18 residues long. The CDR3 bases are TGTGCCAGCAGCCAAGCCCTCTGGGGGGCGGGGGGCAATCAGCCCCAGCATTTT. It translates to CASSQALWGAGGNQPQHF.

V is TRBV21-1 and J is TRBJ1-4. TRBV21-1 constitutes a pseudogene. This CDR3 spans 14 amino acids. The CDR3 sequence is CASTAGLNGEKLFF. As DNA, the CDR3 is TGTGCCAGCACGGCGGGACTCAATGGGGAAAAACTGTTTTTT.

The chain couples TRBV19 to TRBJ2-1, with 11 bases identical to TRBD2. The V gene's germline CDR1 is LNHDA and CDR2 SQIVND (reference sequence). This CDR3 contains 15 residues. V dropped 5 bases and J dropped 0; count of bases not matched to a gene: 0. The CDR3 loop is CASSLAGGSYNEQFF. As DNA, the CDR3 is TGTGCCAGTAGTCTAGCGGGAGGCTCCTACAATGAGCAGTTCTTC.

The chain carries TRBV9 and TRBJ2-3; TRBD1 might be the D (6 bases). The CDR3 is made up of 14 amino acids. The ends were cut back, 1 base at V and 6 bases at J, with 12 bases in the middle. CDR1 SGDLS and CDR2 YYNGEE come from the germline V gene. The CDR3 DNA follows: TGTGCCAGCAGCGTATCCCAGAGGGGGGATACGCAGTATTTT. Amino acids: CASSVSQRGDTQYF.

The genes are TRBV4-2 and TRBJ1-1; 8 bases match TRBD1. Germline CDR1 reads LGHNA; CDR2 reads YNFKEQ. There are 14 residues in the CDR3. Losses at the gene ends were 2 bases for V and 6 bases for J; bases not matched to a gene: 5. This CDR3 reads CASSQLGQDAEAFF. DNA of the CDR3: TGTGCCAGCAGCCAACTGGGACAGGACGCTGAAGCTTTCTTT.

Only a few counts were recorded for this clone. The rearrangement joins TRBV9 to TRBJ2-1, with D perhaps TRBD2 (6 bases). From germline, CDR1 is SGDLS and CDR2 YYNGEE. The CDR3 is 12 residues long. V dropped 4 bases and J dropped 9 bases, with 11 bases sitting between them. CDR3 DNA sequence: TGTGCCAGCAGCACAAATAGCGGTGAGCAGTTCTTC. Protein sequence: CASSTNSGEQFF.

The rearrangement uses TRBV6-5 and TRBJ1-5; TRBD1 is a possible D gene (6 bases). Germline V lookup: CDR1 MNHEY, CDR2 SVGAGI. Trimming took off 4 bases at V and 0 bases at J, with 10 bases between the two ends. This CDR3 region has 15 residues. Here the CDR3 reads CASSLNRDSNQPQHF. Written as DNA, the CDR3 is TGTGCCAGCAGTTTGAACAGGGATAGCAATCAGCCCCAGCATTTT.

The chain combines TRBV9 with TRBJ1-6, with D perhaps TRBD1 (5 bases). The V gene lost 2 bases and the J gene lost 4 bases, with 7 bases spanning the gap. From germline, CDR1 is SGDLS and CDR2 YYNGEE. The CDR3 extends over 14 amino acids. The CDR3 DNA sequence: TGTGCCAGCAGCGTCCCAGGGTATAATTCACCCCTCCACTTT. Translation gives CASSVPGYNSPLHF.

The CDR3, as DNA: TGTGCCAGCAGTTCCACAGGTGGCGCTTTCTTT. Residues: CASSSTGGAFF. J is TRBJ1-1 and V is TRBV28, with D tentatively TRBD1 (5 bases). Germline V gene lookup returns CDR1 MDHEN and CDR2 SYDVKM. V gave up 4 bases and J gave up 11 bases, with 11 bases separating them. This CDR3 comprises 11 residues.

The rearrangement joins TRBV28 to TRBJ1-5; TRBD1 agrees at 10 bases. The CDR3 runs to 18 residues. The germline V gene encodes CDR1 MDHEN and CDR2 SYDVKM. The junction had 10 bases not matched to a gene; V was cut back by 5 bases and J by 0 bases. DNA for the CDR3: TGTGCCAGCAGTGCCCCGGGACAGGGGTCTTATAGCAATCAGCCCCAGCATTTT. This gives the protein CASSAPGQGSYSNQPQHF.

The genes are TRBV6-1 and TRBJ2-1, with 10 bases lining up with TRBD2. There are 16 residues in the CDR3. Losses at the gene ends were 3 bases for V and 4 bases for J; bases not matched to a gene: 6. In germline, CDR1 is MNHNS, CDR2 SASEGT. The CDR3 coding sequence is TGTGCCAGCAGTGAGGTTCTAGCGGGGGAGTACAATGAGCAGTTCTTC. Amino acid sequence: CASSEVLAGEYNEQFF.

The chain is built from TRBV4-2 and TRBJ2-7; 10 positions agree with TRBD1. CDR1 and CDR2 (germline): LGHNA, YNFKEQ. With V trimmed by 3 bases and J by 6 bases, 14 bases remained unmatched. The CDR3 is 17 residues long. Here the CDR3 reads CASSQAGQGLPQGEQYF. The CDR3 DNA reads TGTGCCAGCAGCCAGGCGGGACAGGGGCTCCCACAGGGCGAGCAGTACTTC.

V is TRBV4-1 and J is TRBJ1-2; a possible D gene is TRBD1 (6 bases). Looked up from germline, CDR1 is MGHRA and CDR2 is YSYEKL. With 1 base removed from V and 3 bases from J, the gap between germline ends came to 18 bases. The CDR3 loop spans 17 amino acids. DNA of the CDR3: TGCGCCAGCAGCCAAGGTCAGGGGCGCTTGAAATACTATGGCTACACCTTC. As protein: CASSQGQGRLKYYGYTF.

The DNA for the CDR3 is TGTGCCAGCAGCCAAGGGCTCAATGGCAATGAGCAGTTCTTC. Amino acids: CASSQGLNGNEQFF. The chain recombines TRBV4-2 with TRBJ2-1; D gene ambiguous. The germline V gene has CDR1 LGHNA and CDR2 YNFKEQ. The V and J ends lost 1 base and 6 bases respectively, with 10 bases between them. This CDR3 is 14 amino acids long.